This T cell receptor beta chain came from a study of metastatic and nonmetastatic thyroid tumors. Background on the study: For malignant and benign thyroid patients, tumor or nodule tissue and blood were the sources whose repertoires were compared.

Using MiXCR, TCRdb reanalyzed the PCR reads. The sample gives about 28,000 clones, about 20% of which show up once; 39% is in the top ten. Study-level results: According to reports, the diversity of TCR beta was significantly higher in malignant thyroid tumors than in benign nodules, and this held in both blood and tumor samples.

As to this clone: No antigen is known for it.

Nobody among the patients had been given any treatment before thyroid surgery. The TCR was taken from a female donor with papillary thyroid cancer or a benign thyroid nodule (not recorded which). Some clones in this sample may be carry-over from other donors' samples. Sequencing input: blood.

The CDR3 DNA sequence: TGTGCCACCAGCGGGGGGACTAGCACCCAAGAGACCCAGTACTTC. It translates to CATSGGTSTQETQYF. The V gene is TRBV15, the J gene TRBJ2-5, with TRBD2 identical over 9 bases. This CDR3 region has 15 residues. The V and J ends lost 5 bases and 1 base, in that order; junction bases with no gene match: 5. Germline V gives CDR1 LNHNV, CDR2 YYDKDF (reference sequence).